A single T cell receptor beta chain is shown here with its context. This record belongs to a study of OX40 agonist ivuxolimab in advanced cancers. Study overall: Patients were given ivuxolimab, an antibody that agonizes OX40 (CD134).

TCRdb keeps only in-frame clones here, not all; method: immunoSEQ multiplex PCR. The sample records 80,000 or so clones, 86% being singletons. V lost 0 bases, J lost 0 bases, and 13 bases lay in between. The CDR3 is 17 residues long. CDR1 is SGDLS and CDR2 is YYNGEE in the germline V gene. The V call is TRBV9, the J call TRBJ2-4, with no clear D. The source was CD4+ or CD8+ T cells sorted from blood, collected in a trial of the OX40 agonist ivuxolimab. The sequence came from an adult with an advanced solid tumor such as melanoma, head and neck, liver or kidney cancer. This CDR3 is CASSVGLPGQAKNIQYF. As DNA, the CDR3 is TGTGCCAGCAGCGTAGGATTACCGGGTCAAGCCAAAAACATTCAGTACTTC.